The 13 T cell receptor beta chains below all came from one sample that was sequenced in a study of shared clonotypes between healthy human individuals. Using immunoSEQ multiplex PCR, the repertoire was profiled, and TCRdb retains in-frame clones only, with some absent. The data show roughly 1 million clones, with about 76% seen just once and approximately 1.3% held by the top ten. The sample consisted of memory CD4+ T cells sorted from blood. Subset defined: CD45RA-negative fraction. These receptors were obtained from a man aged 18 to 35 in good health.

This clone was found a few times. A much larger clonotype is one base distant, so this may be a read error. Other DNA sequences in the same sample also yield this CDR3. V and J are TRBV5-6 and TRBJ2-7; D gene unclear. The CDR3 runs to 11 residues. Germline CDR1 is SGHDT and CDR2 is YYEEEE. Trimming took 3 bases from V and 3 from J, leaving 4 bases between them. The CDR3 DNA reads TGTGCCAGCAGCTCGGGCTACGAGCAGTACTTC. It encodes CASSSGYEQYF.

To note about this clone: This sample includes further DNA sequences coding for the same CDR3. J is TRBJ2-7 and V is TRBV5-6; D possibly uses TRBD1 or TRBD2 (5 bases each). Germline V gives CDR1 SGHDT, CDR2 YYEEEE. V was trimmed by 0 bases and J by 3 bases, leaving 7 bases between them. The CDR3 loop spans 13 amino acids. The CDR3 is CASSLGGVYEQYF. CDR3 DNA: TGTGCCAGCAGCTTGGGAGGGGTCTACGAGCAGTACTTC.

This rearrangement joins TRBV9 to TRBJ2-1; 12 bases are shared with TRBD2. Germline V CDR1 and CDR2: SGDLS, YYNGEE. V shed 0 bases and J 4 bases; nucleotides not matched to a gene: 5. The CDR3 is made up of 17 amino acids. CDR3 protein: CASSVGLAGVSYNEQFF. CDR3 DNA: TGTGCCAGCAGCGTAGGACTAGCGGGGGTCTCTTACAATGAGCAGTTCTTC.

The V call is TRBV28, the J call TRBJ1-3; no clear D gene. CDR3 length equals 14 residues. The ends were cut back, 8 bases at V and 2 bases at J, with 13 bases in the middle. CDR1 and CDR2 from the germline V gene are MDHEN and SYDVKM. CDR3 bases: TGTGCCAGCCGAAGTCCAGGAGCTGGAAACACCATATATTTT. Translation: CASRSPGAGNTIYF.

The chain couples TRBV30 to TRBJ1-6; D ambiguous. V lost 1 base and J 7 bases, leaving 14 bases between the germline ends. CDR3 length: 15 residues. Per the germline V gene, CDR1 is GTSNPN and CDR2 is SVGIG (reference sequence). CDR3 bases: TGTGCCTGGAGTGATCGGGATCGCGGCAATTCACCCCTCCACTTT. It translates to CAWSDRDRGNSPLHF.

V is TRBV5-1 and J is TRBJ2-7, with a tentative D call TRBD2 (6 bases). This CDR3 has 17 residues. CDR1 SGHRS and CDR2 YFSETQ come from the germline V gene. Trimming took off 0 bases at V and 3 bases at J, with 19 bases between the two ends. In DNA form, the CDR3 reads TGCGCCAGCAGCTTGGGGAGGGTACAGTCTCCTATCTACGAGCAGTACTTC. Translation: CASSLGRVQSPIYEQYF. Variable domain in full (rest from reference TRBV5-1 and TRBJ2-7): KAGVTQTPRYLIKTRGQQVTLSCSPISGHRSVSWYQQTPGQGLQFLFEYFSETQRNKGNFPGRFSGRQFSNSRSEMNVSTLELGDSALYLCASSLGRVQSPIYEQYFGPGTRLTVT.

The CDR3 reads CAGRASGAETQYF. The CDR3 bases are TGTGCCGGGAGGGCTAGCGGGGCTGAGACCCAGTACTTC. The chain links TRBV6-1 to TRBJ2-5; 9 bases fit TRBD2. The CDR3 covers 13 residues. Trimming at V came to 11 bases and at J to 5 bases, leaving 9 bases not matched to a gene. Germline assignment: CDR1 MNHNS and CDR2 SASEGT.

This chain links TRBV7-2 with TRBJ2-3; D gene unclear. Trimming pared 1 base from V and 0 bases from J, leaving 14 bases between. The CDR3 is 17 amino acids. Germline V CDR1 and CDR2: SGHTA, FQGNSA. The CDR3 DNA follows: TGTGCCAGCAGCTTAGTTAAGGACCCGAGGAGCACAGATACGCAGTATTTT. This encodes CASSLVKDPRSTDTQYF.

The V call is TRBV11-2, the J call TRBJ2-1, with 11 bases lining up with TRBD2. This CDR3 comprises 16 residues. Trimming cost V 0 bases and J 5 bases; bases outside gene matches: 3. Germline CDR1 and CDR2: SGHAT and FQNNGV. The CDR3 DNA reads as TGTGCCAGCAGCTTAGATACTAGCGGGAGTAACAATGAGCAGTTCTTC. Amino acids: CASSLDTSGSNNEQFF. Based on the CDR3 plus reference TRBV11-2 and TRBJ2-1, the full variable domain is EAGVAQSPRYKIIEKRQSVAFWCNPISGHATLYWYQQILGQGPKLLIQFQNNGVVDDSQLPKDRFSAERLKGVDSTLKIQPAKLEDSAVYLCASSLDTSGSNNEQFFGPGTRLTVL.

The J gene is TRBJ2-1, the V gene TRBV4-1, with 8 positions matching TRBD2. Germline V gene data show CDR1 as MGHRA and CDR2 as YSYEKL. V was pared by 0 bases and J by 6 bases, with 7 bases of the junction left unmatched. This CDR3 is 16 amino acids long. CDR3 sequence: CASSQEGVAGINEQFF. As DNA, the CDR3 is TGCGCCAGCAGCCAAGAAGGGGTAGCGGGGATCAATGAGCAGTTCTTC.

The rearrangement joins TRBV19 to TRBJ2-3, with D possibly TRBD2 on 7 matching bases. Trimming left V 5 bases short and J 2 bases short, with 23 bases between. Germline V CDR1 and CDR2: LNHDA, SQIVND (reference sequence). The CDR3 totals 18 residues. The CDR3: CASSFRSLRGPTTDTQYF. CDR3 DNA: TGTGCCAGTAGTTTCCGTTCTTTGCGGGGGCCAACCACAGATACGCAGTATTTT.

The rearrangement joins TRBV7-8 to TRBJ2-2; D gene unclear. There are 12 residues in the CDR3. V was clipped by 2 bases and J by 6 bases, with 4 bases between them. Per the germline V gene, CDR1 is SGHVS and CDR2 is FQNEAQ. The CDR3 loop is CASSLSPGELFF. CDR3 sequence (DNA): TGTGCCAGCAGCTTAAGTCCCGGGGAGCTGTTTTTT.

CDR3 region: CASSPQRRGTYEQYF. In DNA, the CDR3 is TGTGCCAGCAGCCCTCAGCGGAGGGGGACCTACGAGCAGTACTTC. The chain links TRBV5-4 to TRBJ2-7; the D gene could be TRBD1 or TRBD2 (6 bases each). The CDR3 spans 15 residues. Germline assignment: CDR1 SGHNT and CDR2 YYREEE (reference sequence). Trimming left V 4 bases short and J 2 bases short, with 16 bases between.